This T cell receptor beta chain was sequenced for a study of T-cell memory formation after mild COVID-19. Study in general: TCR clusters mostly belonged to single donors.

This clonotype was seen many times. Antigen specificity is unknown. Study-wide results and limits: Clones that contracted clustered mainly in CM and EM if CD4+ and in EMRA if CD8+.

A 5'RACE reaction primed in the constant segment made cDNA libraries of TCR alpha and TCR beta, and these carried sample barcodes and UMIs. TCRdb reanalysed the 5' RACE reads using MiXCR and keeps one entry per CDR3 protein. The table records 300,000 to 400,000 distinct CDR3 sequences, approximately 15% of them present only once. Germline V gives CDR1 SGHDT, CDR2 YYEEEE. V gave up 4 bases and J gave up 2 bases, with 12 bases separating them. The CDR3 covers 14 residues. The V and J genes are TRBV5-6 and TRBJ2-5, with D tentatively TRBD1 (5 bases). The source material was PBMCs or a T cell subset sorted from them (not recorded which). This clonotype was sampled from a man between 18 and 29 years old who had mild COVID-19 (a few samples of this study predate the infection). Cell type and time point are not known. CDR3 nucleotide sequence: TGTGCCAGCAGCCCGCGGACATCTCAAGAGACCCAGTACTTC. This sequence encodes CASSPRTSQETQYF.